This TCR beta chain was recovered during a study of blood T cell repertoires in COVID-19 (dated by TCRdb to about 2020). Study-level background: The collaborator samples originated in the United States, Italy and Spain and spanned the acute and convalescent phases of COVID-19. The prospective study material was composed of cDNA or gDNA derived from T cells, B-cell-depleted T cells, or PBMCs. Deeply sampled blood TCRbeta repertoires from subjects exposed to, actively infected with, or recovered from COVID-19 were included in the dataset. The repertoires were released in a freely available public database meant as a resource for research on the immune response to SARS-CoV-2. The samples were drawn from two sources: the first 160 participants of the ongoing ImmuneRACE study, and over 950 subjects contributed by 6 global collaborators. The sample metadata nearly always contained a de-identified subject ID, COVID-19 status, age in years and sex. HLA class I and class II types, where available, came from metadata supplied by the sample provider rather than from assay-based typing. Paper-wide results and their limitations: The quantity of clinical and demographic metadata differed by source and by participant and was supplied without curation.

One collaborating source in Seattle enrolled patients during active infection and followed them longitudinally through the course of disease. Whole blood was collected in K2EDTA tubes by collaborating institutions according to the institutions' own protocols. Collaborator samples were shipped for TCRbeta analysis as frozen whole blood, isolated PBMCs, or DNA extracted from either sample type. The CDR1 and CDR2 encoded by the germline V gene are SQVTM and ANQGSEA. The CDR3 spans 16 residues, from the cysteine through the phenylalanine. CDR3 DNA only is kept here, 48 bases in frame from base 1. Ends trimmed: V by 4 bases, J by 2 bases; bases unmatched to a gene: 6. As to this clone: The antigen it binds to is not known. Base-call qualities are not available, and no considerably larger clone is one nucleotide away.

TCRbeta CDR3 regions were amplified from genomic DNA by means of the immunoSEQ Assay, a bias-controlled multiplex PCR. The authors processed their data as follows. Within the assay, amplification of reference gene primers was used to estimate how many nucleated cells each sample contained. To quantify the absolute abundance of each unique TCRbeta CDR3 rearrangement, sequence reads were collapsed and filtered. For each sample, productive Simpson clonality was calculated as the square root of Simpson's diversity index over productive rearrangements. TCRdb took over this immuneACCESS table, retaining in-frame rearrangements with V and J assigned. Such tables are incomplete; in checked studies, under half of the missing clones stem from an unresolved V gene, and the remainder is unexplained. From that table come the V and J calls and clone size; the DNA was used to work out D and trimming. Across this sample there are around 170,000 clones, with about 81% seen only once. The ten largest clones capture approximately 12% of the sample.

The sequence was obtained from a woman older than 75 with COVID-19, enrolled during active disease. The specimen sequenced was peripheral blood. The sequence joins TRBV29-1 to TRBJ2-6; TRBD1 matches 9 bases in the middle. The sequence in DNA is TGCAGCGTTGTGGGGACAGGGATCCCTGGGGCCAACGTCCTGACTTTC. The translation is CSVVGTGIPGANVLTF.